This T cell receptor beta chain came from a study of technical replicates of blood from a few donors (dated by TCRdb to the late 2010s). As to this clone: Its target antigen remains unknown. The record has no base qualities; no much larger clone is one base away.

Between the V and J ends, shortened by 6 bases and 10 bases respectively, the junction contains 13 bases. Reading the germline V gene gives CDR1 SGHAT and CDR2 FQNNGV. The CDR3 sequence holds 12 residues, the cysteine and phenylalanine included. Only the CDR3 DNA stays, 36 bases, in frame from base 1. Receptor libraries were prepared by the immunoSEQ multiplex PCR assay. In its TCRdb copy, this immuneACCESS table keeps in-frame sequences only and misses some clones. Where compared with another copy, unresolved V genes explain less than half of these, and the others have no known cause. The sample table records tens of thousands of clones; just over 90% of these occur just once. Less than 0.3% of the sample belongs to the ten largest clones.

The V and J segments used are TRBV11-2 and TRBJ2-1; the D region possibly corresponds to TRBD1 (6 bases align). The source of this sequence is a human donor in good health. Sequencing was done on a sample of T cells isolated from PBMCs. The CDR3 protein is CASSQQGYEQFF. The nucleotide sequence is given as TGTGCCAGCAGTCAACAGGGATACGAGCAGTTCTTC.